The sample holds many counts of the clone carrying this TCR beta chain. The data were produced by immunoSEQ multiplex PCR, yet TCRdb's version contains in-frame clones alone and is incomplete. The sample consists of 120,000 or so clones, roughly 88% of them appearing once. This entry belongs to a study of T cell responses to AZD1222 COVID-19 vaccine. J lost 7 bases, V lost 0 bases, and 5 bases had no gene match. The germline V gene encodes CDR1 KGHSH and CDR2 LQKENI. The CDR3 runs to 16 residues. The starting material was peripheral blood, obtained on day 0 of AZD1222 vaccination. The clonotype comes from an adult in good health. This rearrangement joins TRBV18 to TRBJ2-2, with 10 positions matching TRBD2. The CDR3 DNA reads as TGTGCCAGCTCACCACCGAGCGGGGGGGCCGGCGGGGAGCTGTTTTTT. As protein: CASSPPSGGAGGELFF.